The 9 T cell receptor beta chains given below trace back to one sample, sequenced in a study of T cell repertoires in cytomegalovirus infection. TCRdb called the reads again in MiXCR, with one record for every CDR3 protein. The sample has fewer than 200,000 distinct CDR3 sequences; about 20% are singletons. Sequenced material: PBMCs. These receptors were collected from a human donor in good health (CMV status not recorded). Some clones in this sample may be carry-over from other donors' samples.

This clonotype was observed a few times. This chain links TRBV4-3 with TRBJ2-7; D is unresolved. In germline, CDR1 is LGHNA, CDR2 YSLEER. Trimming took off 0 bases at V and 1 base at J, with 16 bases between the two ends. There are 17 residues in the CDR3. Here the CDR3 reads CASSQEANPSVSYEQYF. The CDR3 nucleotides are TGCGCCAGCAGCCAAGAAGCCAACCCGAGCGTTTCCTACGAGCAGTACTTC.

This clonotype was counted at least ten times. This sequence joins TRBV29-1 and TRBJ2-7; D is perhaps TRBD1 or TRBD2 (5 bases each). Germline CDR1 reads SQVTM; CDR2 reads ANQGSEA. V was trimmed by 7 bases and J by 6 bases, leaving 19 bases between them. CDR3 length: 13 amino acids. CDR3 amino acids: CSARDLGVSEQYF. The CDR3 coding sequence is TGCAGCGCCCGGGACCTGGGTGTAAGCGAGCAGTACTTC.

CDR3 sequence: CASSPEGQGIAKNIQYF. For the CDR3, the DNA is TGTGCCAGCAGCCCCGAAGGACAGGGGATAGCCAAAAACATTCAGTACTTC. The J gene is TRBJ2-4, the V gene TRBV5-4, with 9 bases fitting TRBD1. CDR3 length: 17 amino acids. V trimming: 4 bases; J trimming: 0 bases; junction bases outside the gene matches: 8. From germline, CDR1 is SGHNT and CDR2 YYREEE (reference sequence).

The sample holds many counts of this clonotype. V gene TRBV28 combines with J gene TRBJ2-3; D ambiguous. The CDR3 is 11 residues long. Germline CDR1 and CDR2: MDHEN and SYDVKM. V lost 6 bases, J lost 6 bases, and 7 bases lay in between. CDR3 nucleotides: TGTGCCAGCAGCTCCCCGGATACGCAGTATTTT. Translated, it gives CASSSPDTQYF.

V and J are TRBV6-9 and TRBJ1-1; no reliable D call. Trimming pared 2 bases from V and 0 bases from J, leaving 7 bases between. There are 14 residues in the CDR3. Germline-derived CDR1 and CDR2 are MNHGY and SVAAGI. CDR3 nucleotides: TGTGCCAGCAGTTATGGGGTCTTGAACACTGAAGCTTTCTTT. As protein: CASSYGVLNTEAFF.

This clonotype occurred a few times. The genes are TRBV6-1 and TRBJ2-7, with D uncertain. The germline V gene has CDR1 MNHNS and CDR2 SASEGT. The CDR3 has 13 amino acids. V was shortened by 8 bases and J by 5 bases, with 16 bases between the two germline ends. The CDR3 DNA follows: TGTGCCAGCCGCCCGCTGGGGAATGACGAGCAGTACTTC. Its protein product is CASRPLGNDEQYF.

The V call is TRBV25-1, the J call TRBJ1-2; D perhaps matches TRBD1 (5 bases). The germline V gene has CDR1 MGHDK and CDR2 SYGVNS. Deletions cut 1 base from V and 2 bases from J, with 11 bases between. CDR3 length: 15 amino acids. The CDR3 reads CASSEFGGRNYGYTF. CDR3 sequence (DNA): TGTGCCAGCAGTGAATTTGGGGGAAGGAACTATGGCTACACCTTC.

This clonotype was counted ten times or more. The CDR3 spells CASSTGDTQYF. CDR3 DNA sequence: TGTGCCAGCAGTACGGGGGATACGCAGTATTTT. The J gene is TRBJ2-3, the V gene TRBV28; tentatively, D is TRBD2 (5 bases). The CDR3 sequence is 11 residues long. V gave up 5 bases and J gave up 6 bases, with 6 bases separating them. Germline V gene data show CDR1 as MDHEN and CDR2 as SYDVKM.

The chain uses TRBV2 and TRBJ2-3, with D possibly TRBD1 on 5 matching bases. The CDR3 covers 14 residues. The V end lost 6 bases, the J end lost 3 bases, and 13 bases lay between the germline ends. The germline gives CDR1 SNHLY, CDR2 FYNNEI. This chain's CDR3 is CASRVREVTDTQYF. CDR3 DNA sequence: TGTGCCAGCAGGGTCAGGGAAGTTACAGATACGCAGTATTTT.